Here is one TCR beta chain with its context. The data originate from a study of blood T cell repertoires in COVID-19. On the study more broadly: Acute and convalescent COVID-19 specimens originated in the United States, Italy and Spain. Sources were T cells, B-cell-depleted T cells, or PBMCs; the material itself was cDNA or gDNA.

The germline V and J ends were trimmed by 7 bases and 5 bases, with 16 bases remaining between them. This CDR3 region has 13 residues. In germline, CDR1 is SGHNT, CDR2 YYREEE (reference sequence). In the source study's methods: Reference gene primer amplification gave nucleated cell count estimates. TCRdb's table, derived via immunoSEQ multiplex PCR, lists solely in-frame clones and lacks some. V, J and clone size are those of that table, while D and trimming were read from the DNA. The data show roughly 80,000 clones, 84% seen once. This TCR derives from a human donor in a cohort sampled during active COVID-19. The chain links TRBV5-4 to TRBJ2-7, with D possibly TRBD1 on 7 matching bases. Sequenced sample: peripheral blood. The CDR3 nucleotides read TGTGCCAGCGGGAACCAGGGGGGAGACGAGCAGTACTTC. Translated, it gives CASGNQGGDEQYF.